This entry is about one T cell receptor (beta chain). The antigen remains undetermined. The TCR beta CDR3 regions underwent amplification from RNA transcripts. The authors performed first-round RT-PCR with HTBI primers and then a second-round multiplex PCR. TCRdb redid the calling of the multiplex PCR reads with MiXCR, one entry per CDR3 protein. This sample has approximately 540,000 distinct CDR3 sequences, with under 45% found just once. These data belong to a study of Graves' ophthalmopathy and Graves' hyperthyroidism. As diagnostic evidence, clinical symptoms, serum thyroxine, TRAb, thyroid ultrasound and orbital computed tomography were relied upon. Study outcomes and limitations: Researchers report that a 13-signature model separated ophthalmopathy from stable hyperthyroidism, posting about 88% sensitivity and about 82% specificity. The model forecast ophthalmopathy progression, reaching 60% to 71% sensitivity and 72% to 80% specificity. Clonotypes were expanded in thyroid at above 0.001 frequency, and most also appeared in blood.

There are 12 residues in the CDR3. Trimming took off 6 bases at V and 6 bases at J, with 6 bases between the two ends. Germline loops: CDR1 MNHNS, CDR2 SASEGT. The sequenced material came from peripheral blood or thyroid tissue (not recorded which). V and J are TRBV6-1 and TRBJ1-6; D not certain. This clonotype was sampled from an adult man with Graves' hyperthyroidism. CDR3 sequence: CASRDTNSPLHF. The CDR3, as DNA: TGTGCCAGCAGAGACACTAATTCACCCCTCCACTTT.